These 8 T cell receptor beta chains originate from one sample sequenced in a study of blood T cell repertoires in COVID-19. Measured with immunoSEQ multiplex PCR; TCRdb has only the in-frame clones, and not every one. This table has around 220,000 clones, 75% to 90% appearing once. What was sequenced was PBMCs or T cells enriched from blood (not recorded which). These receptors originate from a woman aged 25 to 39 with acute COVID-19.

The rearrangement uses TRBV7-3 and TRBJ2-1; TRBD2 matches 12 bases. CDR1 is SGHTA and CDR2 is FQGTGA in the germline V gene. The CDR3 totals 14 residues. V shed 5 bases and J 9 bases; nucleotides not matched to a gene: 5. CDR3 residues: CASSPGLAGSEQFF. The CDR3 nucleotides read TGTGCCAGCAGCCCCGGACTAGCGGGGAGTGAGCAGTTCTTC.

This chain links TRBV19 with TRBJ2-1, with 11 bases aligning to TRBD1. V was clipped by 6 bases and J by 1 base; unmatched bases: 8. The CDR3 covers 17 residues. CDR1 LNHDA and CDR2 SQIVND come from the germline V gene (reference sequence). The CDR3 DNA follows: TGTGCCAGTAGGTCCTCGAGGGACAGGGGGTCCTACAATGAGCAGTTCTTC. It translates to CASRSSRDRGSYNEQFF.

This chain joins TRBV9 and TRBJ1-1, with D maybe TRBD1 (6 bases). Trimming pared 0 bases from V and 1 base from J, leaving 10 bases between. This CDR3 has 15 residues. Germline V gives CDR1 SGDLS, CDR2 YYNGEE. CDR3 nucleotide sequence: TGTGCCAGCAGCGTAGACCCAGGGGAGAACACTGAAGCTTTCTTT. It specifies CASSVDPGENTEAFF.

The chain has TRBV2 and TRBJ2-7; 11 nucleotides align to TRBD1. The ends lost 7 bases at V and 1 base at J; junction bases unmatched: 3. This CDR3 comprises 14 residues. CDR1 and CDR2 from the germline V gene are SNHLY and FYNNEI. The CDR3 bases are TGTGCCAGCAAGGGGACAGGGGGGTCCTACGAGCAGTACTTC. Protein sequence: CASKGTGGSYEQYF.

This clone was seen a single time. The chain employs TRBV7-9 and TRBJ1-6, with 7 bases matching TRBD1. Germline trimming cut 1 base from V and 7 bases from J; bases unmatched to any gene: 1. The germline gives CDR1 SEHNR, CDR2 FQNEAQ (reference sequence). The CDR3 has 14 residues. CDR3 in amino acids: CASSLGGGNSPLHF. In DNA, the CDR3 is TGTGCCAGCAGCTTAGGAGGGGGCAATTCACCCCTCCACTTT.

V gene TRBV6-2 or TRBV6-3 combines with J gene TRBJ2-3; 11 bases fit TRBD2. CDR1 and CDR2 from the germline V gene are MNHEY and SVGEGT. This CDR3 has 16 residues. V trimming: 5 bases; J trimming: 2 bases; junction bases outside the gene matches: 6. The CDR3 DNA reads TGTGCCAGCAGTACCTGGACTAGCGGGCCCACAGATACGCAGTATTTT. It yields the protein CASSTWTSGPTDTQYF.

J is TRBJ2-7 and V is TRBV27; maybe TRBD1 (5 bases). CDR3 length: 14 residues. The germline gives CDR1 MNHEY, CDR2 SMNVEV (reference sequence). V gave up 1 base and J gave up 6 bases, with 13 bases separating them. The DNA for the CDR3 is TGTGCCAGCAGTTTATTTCCAGGGCTGGCCGAGCAGTACTTC. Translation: CASSLFPGLAEQYF.

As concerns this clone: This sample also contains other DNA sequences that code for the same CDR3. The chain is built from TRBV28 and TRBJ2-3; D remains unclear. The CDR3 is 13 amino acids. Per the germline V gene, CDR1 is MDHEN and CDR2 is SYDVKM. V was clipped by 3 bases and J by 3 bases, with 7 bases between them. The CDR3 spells CASSFRATDTQYF. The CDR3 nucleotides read TGTGCCAGCAGTTTTCGAGCGACAGATACGCAGTATTTT.